This T cell receptor (beta chain) comes out of a study of blood T cell repertoires in COVID-19. Clones were sequenced by immunoSEQ multiplex PCR, and TCRdb holds only the in-frame ones, with some missing. The sample records fewer than 700,000 clones, 85% to 90% being singletons. The CDR3 has 15 residues. In germline, CDR1 is SGDLS, CDR2 YYNGEE. Unmatched junction bases numbered 6, after V lost 4 bases and J lost 4 bases. The sample comprised peripheral blood. The chain couples TRBV9 to TRBJ2-2; 8 bases match TRBD2. This clonotype was sampled from a woman in her fifties or sixties with COVID-19, enrolled during active disease. Here the CDR3 reads CASSTRGAGTGELFF. CDR3 nucleotides: TGTGCCAGCAGCACGCGGGGGGCGGGCACCGGGGAGCTGTTTTTT.